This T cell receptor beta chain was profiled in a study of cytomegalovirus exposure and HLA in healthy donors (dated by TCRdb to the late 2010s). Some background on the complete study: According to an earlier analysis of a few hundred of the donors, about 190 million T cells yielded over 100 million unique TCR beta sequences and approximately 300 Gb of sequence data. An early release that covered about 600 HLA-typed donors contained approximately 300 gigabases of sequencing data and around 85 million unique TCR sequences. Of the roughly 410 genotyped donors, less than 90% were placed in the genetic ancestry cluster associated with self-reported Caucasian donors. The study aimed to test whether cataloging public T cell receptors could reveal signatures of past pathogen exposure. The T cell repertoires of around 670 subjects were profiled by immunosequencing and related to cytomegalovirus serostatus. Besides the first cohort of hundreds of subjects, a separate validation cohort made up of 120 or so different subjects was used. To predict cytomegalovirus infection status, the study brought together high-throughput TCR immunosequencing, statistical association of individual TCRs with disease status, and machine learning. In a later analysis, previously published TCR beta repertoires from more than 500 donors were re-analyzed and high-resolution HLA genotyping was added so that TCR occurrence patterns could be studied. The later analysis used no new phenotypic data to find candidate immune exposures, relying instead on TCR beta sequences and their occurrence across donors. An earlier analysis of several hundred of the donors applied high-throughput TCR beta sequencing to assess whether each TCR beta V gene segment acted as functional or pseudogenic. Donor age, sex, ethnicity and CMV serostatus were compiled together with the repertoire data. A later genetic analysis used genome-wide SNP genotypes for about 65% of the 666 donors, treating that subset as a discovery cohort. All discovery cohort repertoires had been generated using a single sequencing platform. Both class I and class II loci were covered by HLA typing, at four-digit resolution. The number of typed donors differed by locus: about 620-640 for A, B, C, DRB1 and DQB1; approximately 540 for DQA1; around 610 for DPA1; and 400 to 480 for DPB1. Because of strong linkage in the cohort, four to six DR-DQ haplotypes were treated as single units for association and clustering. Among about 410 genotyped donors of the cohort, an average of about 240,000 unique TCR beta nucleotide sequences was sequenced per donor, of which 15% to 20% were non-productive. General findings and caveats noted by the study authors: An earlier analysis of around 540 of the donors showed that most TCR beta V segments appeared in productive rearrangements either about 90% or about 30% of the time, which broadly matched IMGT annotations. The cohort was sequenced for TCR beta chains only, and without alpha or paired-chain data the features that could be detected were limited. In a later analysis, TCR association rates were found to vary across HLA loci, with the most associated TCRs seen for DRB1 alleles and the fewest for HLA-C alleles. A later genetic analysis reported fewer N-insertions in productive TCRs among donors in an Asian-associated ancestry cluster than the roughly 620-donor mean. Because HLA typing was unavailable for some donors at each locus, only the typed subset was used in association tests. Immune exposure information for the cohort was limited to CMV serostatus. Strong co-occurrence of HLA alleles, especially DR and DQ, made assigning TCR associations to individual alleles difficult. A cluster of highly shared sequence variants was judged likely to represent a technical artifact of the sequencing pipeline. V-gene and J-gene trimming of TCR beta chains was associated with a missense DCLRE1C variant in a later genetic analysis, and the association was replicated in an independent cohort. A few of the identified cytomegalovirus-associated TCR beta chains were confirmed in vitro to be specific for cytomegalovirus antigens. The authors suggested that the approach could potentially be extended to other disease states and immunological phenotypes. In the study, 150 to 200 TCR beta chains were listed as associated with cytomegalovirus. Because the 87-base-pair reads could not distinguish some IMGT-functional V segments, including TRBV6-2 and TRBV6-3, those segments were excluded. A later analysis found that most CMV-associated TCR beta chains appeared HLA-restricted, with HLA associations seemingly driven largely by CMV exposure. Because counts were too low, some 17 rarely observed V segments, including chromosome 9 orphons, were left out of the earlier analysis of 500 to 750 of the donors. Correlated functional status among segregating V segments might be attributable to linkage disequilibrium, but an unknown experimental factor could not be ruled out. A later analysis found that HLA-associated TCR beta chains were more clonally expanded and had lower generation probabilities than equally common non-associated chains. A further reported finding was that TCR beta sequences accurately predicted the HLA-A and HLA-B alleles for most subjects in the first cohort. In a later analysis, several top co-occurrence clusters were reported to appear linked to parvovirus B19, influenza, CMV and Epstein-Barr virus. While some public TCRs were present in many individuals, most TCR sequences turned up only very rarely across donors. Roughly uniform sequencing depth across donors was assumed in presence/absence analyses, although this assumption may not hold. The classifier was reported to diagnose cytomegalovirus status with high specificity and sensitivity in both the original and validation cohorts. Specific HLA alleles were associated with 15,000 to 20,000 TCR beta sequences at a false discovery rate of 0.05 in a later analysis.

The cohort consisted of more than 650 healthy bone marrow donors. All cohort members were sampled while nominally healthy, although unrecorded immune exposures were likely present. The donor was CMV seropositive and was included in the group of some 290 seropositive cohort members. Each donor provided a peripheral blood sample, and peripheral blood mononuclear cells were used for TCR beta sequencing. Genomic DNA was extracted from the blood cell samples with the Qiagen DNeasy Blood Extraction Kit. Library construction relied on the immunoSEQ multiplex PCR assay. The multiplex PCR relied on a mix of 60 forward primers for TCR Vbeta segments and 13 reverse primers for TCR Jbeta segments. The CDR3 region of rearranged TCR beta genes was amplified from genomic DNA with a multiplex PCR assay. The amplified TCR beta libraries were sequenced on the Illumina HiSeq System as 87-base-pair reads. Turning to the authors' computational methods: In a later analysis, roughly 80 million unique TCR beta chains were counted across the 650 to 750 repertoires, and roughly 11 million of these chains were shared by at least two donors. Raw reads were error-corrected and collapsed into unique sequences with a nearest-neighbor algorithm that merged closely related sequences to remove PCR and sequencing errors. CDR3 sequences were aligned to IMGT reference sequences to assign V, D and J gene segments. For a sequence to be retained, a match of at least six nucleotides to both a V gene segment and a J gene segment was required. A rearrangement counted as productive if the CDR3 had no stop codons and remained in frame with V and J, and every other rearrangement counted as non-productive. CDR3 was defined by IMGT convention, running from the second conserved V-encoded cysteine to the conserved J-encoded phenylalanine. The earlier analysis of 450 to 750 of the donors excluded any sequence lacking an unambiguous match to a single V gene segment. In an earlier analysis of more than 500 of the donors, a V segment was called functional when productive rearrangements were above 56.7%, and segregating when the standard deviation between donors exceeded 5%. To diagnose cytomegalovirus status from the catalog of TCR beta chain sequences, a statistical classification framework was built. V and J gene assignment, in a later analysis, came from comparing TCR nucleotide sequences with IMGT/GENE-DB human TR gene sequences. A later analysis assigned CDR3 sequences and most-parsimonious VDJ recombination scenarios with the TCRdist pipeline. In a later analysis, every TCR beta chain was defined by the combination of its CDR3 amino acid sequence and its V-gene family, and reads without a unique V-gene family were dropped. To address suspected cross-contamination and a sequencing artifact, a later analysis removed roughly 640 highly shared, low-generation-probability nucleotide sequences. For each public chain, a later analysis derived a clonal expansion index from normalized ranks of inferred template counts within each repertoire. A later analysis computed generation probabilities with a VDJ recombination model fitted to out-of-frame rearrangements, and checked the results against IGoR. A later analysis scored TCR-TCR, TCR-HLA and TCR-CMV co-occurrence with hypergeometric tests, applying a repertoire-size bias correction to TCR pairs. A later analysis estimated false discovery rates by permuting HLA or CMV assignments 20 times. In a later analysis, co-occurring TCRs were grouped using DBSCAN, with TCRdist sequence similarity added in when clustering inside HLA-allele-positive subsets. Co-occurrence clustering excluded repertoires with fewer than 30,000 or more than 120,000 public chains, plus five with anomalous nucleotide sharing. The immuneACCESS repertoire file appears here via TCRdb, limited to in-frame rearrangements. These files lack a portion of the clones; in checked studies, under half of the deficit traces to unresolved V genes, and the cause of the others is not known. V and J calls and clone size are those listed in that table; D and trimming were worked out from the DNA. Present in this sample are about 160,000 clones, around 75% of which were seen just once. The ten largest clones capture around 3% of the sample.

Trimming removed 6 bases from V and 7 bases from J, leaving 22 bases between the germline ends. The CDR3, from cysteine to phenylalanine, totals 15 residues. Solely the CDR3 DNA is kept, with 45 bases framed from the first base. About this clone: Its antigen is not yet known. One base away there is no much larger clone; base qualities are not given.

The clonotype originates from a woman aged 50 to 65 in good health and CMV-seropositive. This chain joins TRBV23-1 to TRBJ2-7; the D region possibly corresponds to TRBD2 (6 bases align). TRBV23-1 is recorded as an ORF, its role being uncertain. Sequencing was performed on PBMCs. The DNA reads TGCGCCAGCAGGCCCTTGGGACTCCGGACGTGGGAGCAGTACTTC. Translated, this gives CASRPLGLRTWEQYF.